This TCR beta chain was captured by sequencing in a study of T cell changes during pregnancy in multiple sclerosis. Sequencing was performed with immunoSEQ multiplex PCR; in TCRdb, only in-frame clones are kept and a portion is missing. The repertoire consists of approximately 92,000 clones, with almost 95% occurring once and the leading ten covering 2.6%. The CDR3 is made up of 15 amino acids. The germline V gene has CDR1 SGDLS and CDR2 YYNGEE. V trimming: 4 bases; J trimming: 2 bases; junction bases outside the gene matches: 3. This clone was recorded only once. V usage is TRBV9 and J usage is TRBJ2-1, with 10 positions matching TRBD1. This receptor was obtained from a female donor with multiple sclerosis, enrolled in a pregnancy study. Material: peripheral blood, obtained in the first trimester of pregnancy. CDR3 in amino acids: CASSPTGGTYNEQFF. CDR3 DNA: TGTGCCAGCAGCCCGACAGGGGGCACCTACAATGAGCAGTTCTTC.